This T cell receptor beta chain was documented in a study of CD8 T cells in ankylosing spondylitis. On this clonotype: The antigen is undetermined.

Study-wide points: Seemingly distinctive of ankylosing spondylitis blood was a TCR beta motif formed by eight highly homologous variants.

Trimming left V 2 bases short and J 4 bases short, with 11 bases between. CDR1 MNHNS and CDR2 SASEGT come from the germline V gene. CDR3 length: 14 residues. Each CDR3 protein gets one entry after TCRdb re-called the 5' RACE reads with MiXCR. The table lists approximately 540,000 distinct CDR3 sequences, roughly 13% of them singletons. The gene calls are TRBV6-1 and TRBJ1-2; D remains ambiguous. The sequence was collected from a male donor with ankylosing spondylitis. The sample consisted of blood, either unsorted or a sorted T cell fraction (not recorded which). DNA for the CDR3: TGTGCCAGCAGTGAACATGGAGCCCCCTATGGCTACACCTTC. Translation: CASSEHGAPYGYTF.